The entry below describes one TCR beta chain. Its specificity is not known. TCRdb's table, derived via immunoSEQ multiplex PCR, lists solely in-frame clones and lacks some. This sample carries tens of thousands of clones, roughly nine tenths of them seen once, and the ten largest clones take roughly 6%. This sample was included in a study of OX40 agonist ivuxolimab in advanced cancers. Overall study: Head and neck, renal cell, melanoma or hepatocellular carcinoma were the cancers that dose-escalation patients had. Prior anti-PD-1, anti-PD-L1 or anti-CTLA-4 therapy was allowed; 30% to 40% had some. Points from the study as a whole: Clonal expansion by week 6 occurred in CD4+ and CD8+ blood T cells (at 0.1 to 3.0 mg/kg).

The CDR3 is made up of 13 amino acids. The germline gives CDR1 SGDLS, CDR2 YYNGEE. The V and J ends lost 5 bases and 1 base respectively, with 8 bases between them. The sequence was obtained from an adult with an advanced solid tumor such as melanoma, head and neck, liver or kidney cancer. J is TRBJ2-3 and V is TRBV9; weak D call: TRBD2 (6 bases). Sequences were derived from CD4+ or CD8+ T cells sorted from blood, sampled in a trial of the OX40 agonist ivuxolimab. The chain's CDR3 is CASSASGTDTQYF. In DNA, the CDR3 is TGTGCCAGCAGTGCTAGCGGCACAGATACGCAGTATTTT.